Each of the 8 T cell receptor beta chains below was sequenced from the same sample in a study of blood T cell repertoires in COVID-19. Generated by immunoSEQ multiplex PCR, the TCRdb table keeps only in-frame clones and is missing some. The sample has fewer than 85,000 clones; about 82% are singletons. The specimen was peripheral blood. These receptors came from a woman of 80 years or more with active or convalescent COVID-19.

J is TRBJ2-2 and V is TRBV6-5; 8 nucleotides line up with TRBD1. Germline V lookup: CDR1 MNHEY, CDR2 SVGAGI. CDR3 length: 15 residues. V trimming: 6 bases; J trimming: 6 bases; junction bases outside the gene matches: 9. This CDR3 reads CASRFGQGVPGELFF. CDR3 coding DNA: TGTGCCAGCAGATTCGGACAGGGTGTTCCCGGGGAGCTGTTTTTT.

The chain joins TRBV19 to TRBJ2-1; D uncertain. Trimming left V 5 bases short and J 7 bases short, with 9 bases between. CDR1 and CDR2 from the germline V gene are LNHDA and SQIVND (reference sequence). This CDR3 has 12 residues. In DNA, the CDR3 is TGTGCCAGTAGTGAGAAGTGGAATGAGCAGTTCTTC. Encoded protein: CASSEKWNEQFF.

This clone was seen only once. This chain links TRBV7-8 with TRBJ1-5; TRBD1 is a possible D gene (5 bases). The CDR3 totals 17 residues. Germline V gene lookup returns CDR1 SGHVS and CDR2 FQNEAQ. V gave up 3 bases and J gave up 4 bases, with 19 bases separating them. The CDR3 loop is CASSLGVNNRGNQPQHF. In DNA, the CDR3 is TGTGCCAGCAGCTTGGGGGTGAACAACCGGGGGAATCAGCCCCAGCATTTT.

The chain joins TRBV6-2 or TRBV6-3 to TRBJ2-7, with 7 bases identical to TRBD2. Germline V gene lookup returns CDR1 MNHEY and CDR2 SVGEGT. V was clipped by 6 bases and J by 7 bases; unmatched bases: 15. This CDR3 is 15 amino acids long. The CDR3 loop reads CASSRRGEPGEEQYF. In DNA, the CDR3 is TGTGCCAGCAGCAGACGGGGGGAGCCCGGGGAGGAGCAGTACTTC.

This chain links TRBV28 with TRBJ1-1; weak D call: TRBD1 (5 bases). This CDR3 has 15 residues. Germline loops: CDR1 MDHEN, CDR2 SYDVKM. Trimming removed 3 bases at V and 3 bases at J, with 14 bases between. The CDR3 is CASSLEGWKDTEAFF. CDR3 bases: TGTGCCAGCAGTTTGGAGGGGTGGAAGGACACTGAAGCTTTCTTT.

The CDR3 is CASSITENTEAFF. CDR3 nucleotide sequence: TGTGCCAGTAGTATAACTGAGAACACTGAAGCTTTCTTT. The chain is built from TRBV19 and TRBJ1-1; no reliable D call. Germline CDR1 reads LNHDA; CDR2 reads SQIVND (reference sequence). This CDR3 spans 13 amino acids. The V end lost 2 bases, the J end lost 1 base, and 5 bases lay between the germline ends.

Only a few counts were recorded for this clone. The chain combines TRBV4-1 with TRBJ1-6; no definite D call. The CDR3 covers 16 residues. V was trimmed by 1 base and J by 4 bases, leaving 11 bases between them. Germline V CDR1 and CDR2: MGHRA, YSYEKL. For the CDR3, the DNA is TGCGCCAGCAGCCAAGTGAGGAACTCATATAATTCACCCCTCCACTTT. As protein: CASSQVRNSYNSPLHF.

CDR3 in DNA: TGTGCCAGCAGCGCCCGACAGGGAGTGGGAAAGAATTCACCCCTCCACTTT. It yields the protein CASSARQGVGKNSPLHF. This chain connects TRBV9 to TRBJ1-6; 7 nucleotides align to TRBD1. Germline V lookup: CDR1 SGDLS, CDR2 YYNGEE. V shed 3 bases and J 7 bases; nucleotides not matched to a gene: 13. The CDR3 consists of 17 residues.